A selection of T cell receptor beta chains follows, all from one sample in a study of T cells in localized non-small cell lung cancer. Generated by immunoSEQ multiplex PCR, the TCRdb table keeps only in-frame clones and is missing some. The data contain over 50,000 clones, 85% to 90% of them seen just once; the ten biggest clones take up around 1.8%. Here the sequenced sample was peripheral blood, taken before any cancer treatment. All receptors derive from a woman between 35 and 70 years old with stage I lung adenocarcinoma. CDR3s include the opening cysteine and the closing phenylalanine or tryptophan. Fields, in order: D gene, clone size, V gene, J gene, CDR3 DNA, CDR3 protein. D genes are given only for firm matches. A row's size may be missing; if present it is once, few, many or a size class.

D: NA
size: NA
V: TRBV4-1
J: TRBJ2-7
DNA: TGCGCCAGCAGCCAAGATGTGGGCAGGGATTACGAGCAGTACTTC
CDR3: CASSQDVGRDYEQYF

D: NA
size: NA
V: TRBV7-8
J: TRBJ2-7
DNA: TGTGCCAGCAGAAACTCCTACGAGCAGTACTTC
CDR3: CASRNSYEQYF

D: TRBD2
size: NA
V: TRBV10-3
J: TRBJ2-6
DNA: TGTGCCATCAGTGGTCTAGCGGGGTCCCTCTCTGGGGCCAACGTCCTGACTTTC
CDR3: CAISGLAGSLSGANVLTF

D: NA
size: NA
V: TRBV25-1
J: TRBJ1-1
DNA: TGTGCCAGCAGCTTGAACACTGAAGCTTTCTTT
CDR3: CASSLNTEAFF

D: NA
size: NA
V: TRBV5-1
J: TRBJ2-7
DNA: TGCGCCAGCAGCCCCGTCGGGACCGCATACTACGAGCAGTACTTC
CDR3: CASSPVGTAYYEQYF

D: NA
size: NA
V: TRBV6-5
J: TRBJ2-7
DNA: TGTGCCAGCAGTTACTCGACCAGTTCCTACGAGCAGTACTTC
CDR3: CASSYSTSSYEQYF

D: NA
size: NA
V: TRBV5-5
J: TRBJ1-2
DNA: TGTGCCAGCAGCTTTCTGGGCGGGGCTGGCTACACCTTC
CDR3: CASSFLGGAGYTF

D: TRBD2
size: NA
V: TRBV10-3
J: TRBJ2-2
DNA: TGTGCCCTCGCGGCGGGGGTAAACACCGGGGAGCTGTTTTTT
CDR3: CALAAGVNTGELFF

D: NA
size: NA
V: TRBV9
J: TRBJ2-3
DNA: TGTGCCAGCAGCGTAGCGGGCTTCCCCACAGATACGCAGTATTTT
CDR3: CASSVAGFPTDTQYF

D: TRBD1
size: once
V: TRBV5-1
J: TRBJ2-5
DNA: TGCGCCAGCACCGGGAGCCGGGACAGGGCTTGGGAGGAGACCCAGTACTTC
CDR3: CASTGSRDRAWEETQYF

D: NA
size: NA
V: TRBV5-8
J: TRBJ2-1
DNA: TGTGCCAGCAGCTTGGCCATTTCTAGCGACTCCTACAATGAGCAGTTCTTC
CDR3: CASSLAISSDSYNEQFF

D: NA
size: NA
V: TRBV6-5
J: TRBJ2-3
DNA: TGTGCCAGCAGTTACGGGGGAATTGTGGCAGATACGCAGTATTTT
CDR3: CASSYGGIVADTQYF

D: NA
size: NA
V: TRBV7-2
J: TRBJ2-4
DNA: TGTGCCAGCAGCTTAGGAGGGGGGCCCGGGTGGAACATTCAGTACTTC
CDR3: CASSLGGGPGWNIQYF

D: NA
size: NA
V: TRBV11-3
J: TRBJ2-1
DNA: TGTGCCAGCAGTTTGGGGGGGGGCCTGGAGGAGCAGTTCTTC
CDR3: CASSLGGGLEEQFF

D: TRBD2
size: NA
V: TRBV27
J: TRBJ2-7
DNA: TGTGCCAGCGCCGCGGGGGGCCACTACGAGCAGTACTTC
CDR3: CASAAGGHYEQYF

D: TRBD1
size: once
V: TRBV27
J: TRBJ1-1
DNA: TGTGCCAGCAGTATTTGGACAGGGGCCGGTATCACTGAAGCTTTCTTT
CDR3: CASSIWTGAGITEAFF

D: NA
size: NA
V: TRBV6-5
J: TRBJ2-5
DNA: TGTGCCAGCAGTTACTCGAGACTCACAAAAGAGACCCAGTACTTC
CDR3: CASSYSRLTKETQYF

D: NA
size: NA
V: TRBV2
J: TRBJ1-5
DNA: TGTGCCAGCAGTGAGGGGGAGCCCCAGCATTTT
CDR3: CASSEGEPQHF

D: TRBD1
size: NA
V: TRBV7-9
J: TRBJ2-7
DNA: TGTGCCAGCAGCCGACCTGGGACAGACCCCTACGAGCAGTACTTC
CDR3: CASSRPGTDPYEQYF

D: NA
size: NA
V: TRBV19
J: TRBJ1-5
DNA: TGTGCCAGTAGTATTACCCCGGCGGGCAATCAGCCCCAGCATTTT
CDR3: CASSITPAGNQPQHF

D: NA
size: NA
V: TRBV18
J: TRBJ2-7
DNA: TGTGCCAGCTCACTCGTGGCCCAGGGCTACGAGCAGTACTTC
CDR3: CASSLVAQGYEQYF

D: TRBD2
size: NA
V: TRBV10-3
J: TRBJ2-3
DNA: TGTGCCATCAGCGCGGGACTAGCGGGAGTAGATACGCAGTATTTT
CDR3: CAISAGLAGVDTQYF

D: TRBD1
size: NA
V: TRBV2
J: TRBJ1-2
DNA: TGTGCCAGCACATGGGACAGGGGAAGTGGCTACACCTTC
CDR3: CASTWDRGSGYTF

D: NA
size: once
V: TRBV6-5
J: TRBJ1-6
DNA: TGTGCCAGCAGTCCCCTGTGGAGAGATAATTCACCCCTCCACTTT
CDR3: CASSPLWRDNSPLHF

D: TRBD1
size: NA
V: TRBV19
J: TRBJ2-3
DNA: TGTGCCAGTAGTGGGGACAGGGGTGATACGCAGTATTTT
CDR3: CASSGDRGDTQYF

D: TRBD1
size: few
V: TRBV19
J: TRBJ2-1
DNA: TGTGCCAGTACCCCCGGGACAGGGAACAATGAGCAGTTCTTC
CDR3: CASTPGTGNNEQFF

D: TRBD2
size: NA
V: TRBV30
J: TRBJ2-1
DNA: TGTGCCTGGAGTGGGGGGACTAGCGGGAGGGTTGAGCAGTTCTTC
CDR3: CAWSGGTSGRVEQFF